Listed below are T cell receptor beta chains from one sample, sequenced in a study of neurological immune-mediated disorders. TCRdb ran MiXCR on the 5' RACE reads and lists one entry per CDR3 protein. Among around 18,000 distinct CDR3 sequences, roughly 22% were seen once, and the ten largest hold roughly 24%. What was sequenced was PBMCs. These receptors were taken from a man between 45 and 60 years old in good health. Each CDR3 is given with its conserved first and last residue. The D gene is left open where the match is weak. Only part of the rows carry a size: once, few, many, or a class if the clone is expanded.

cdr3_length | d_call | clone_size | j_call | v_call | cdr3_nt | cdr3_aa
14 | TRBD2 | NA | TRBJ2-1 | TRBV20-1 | TGCAGTGCTAGGAGGCTAGCGGGAGGTAATGAGCAGTTCTTC | CSARRLAGGNEQFF
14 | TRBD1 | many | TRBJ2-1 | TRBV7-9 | TGTGCCAGCAGCCCTAGAGGGACAGTCGATGAGCAGTTCTTC | CASSPRGTVDEQFF
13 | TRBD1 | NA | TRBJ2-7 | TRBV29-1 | TGCAGCGTCAACCGGGACAGGGGTGGGGAGCAGTACTTC | CSVNRDRGGEQYF
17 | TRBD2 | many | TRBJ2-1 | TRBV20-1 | TGCAGTGCTAGAGATTATGTTTATAGCGGGAAAGGCAATGAGCAGTTCTTC | CSARDYVYSGKGNEQFF
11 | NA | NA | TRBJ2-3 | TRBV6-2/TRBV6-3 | TGTGCCAGCAGTTTCTCAGATACGCAGTATTTT | CASSFSDTQYF
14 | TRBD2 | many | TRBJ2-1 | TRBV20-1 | TGCAGTGCTCTCCGGACTAGCGGCTACAATGAGCAGTTCTTC | CSALRTSGYNEQFF
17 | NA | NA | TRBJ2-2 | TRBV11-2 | TGTGCCAGCAGCTTAGGGCTCGGGATATGGGACACCGGGGAGCTGTTTTTT | CASSLGLGIWDTGELFF
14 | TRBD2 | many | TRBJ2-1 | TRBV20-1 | TGCAGTGCTAGTTTCGGGAGGAAGTACAATGAGCAGTTCTTC | CSASFGRKYNEQFF
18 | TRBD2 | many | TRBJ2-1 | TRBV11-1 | TGTGCCAGCAGCAACCGACTAGCGGGAGCTTTTCGCCACAATGAGCAGTTCTTC | CASSNRLAGAFRHNEQFF
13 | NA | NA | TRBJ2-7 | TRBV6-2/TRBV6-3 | TGTGCCAGCAGGCCTCAGGGATCCTACGAGCAGTACTTC | CASRPQGSYEQYF
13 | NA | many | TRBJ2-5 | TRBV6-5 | TGTGCCAGCAGTTACTCGATAGAAGAGACCCAGTACTTC | CASSYSIEETQYF
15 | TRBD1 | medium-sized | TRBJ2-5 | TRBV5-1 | TGCGCCAGCAGGCTGGACAGGGGCCCCGCGGAGACCCAGTACTTC | CASRLDRGPAETQYF
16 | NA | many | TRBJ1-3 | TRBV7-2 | TGTGCCAGCAGCCCCCAACCTGCAACCTCTGGAAACACCATATATTTT | CASSPQPATSGNTIYF
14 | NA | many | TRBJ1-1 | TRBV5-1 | TGCGCCAGCGGGACAACAGGGTTTCTTGCTGAAGCTTTCTTT | CASGTTGFLAEAFF
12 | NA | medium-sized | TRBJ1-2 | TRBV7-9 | TGTGCCAGCAGCTTAGGGGACTATGGCTACACCTTC | CASSLGDYGYTF
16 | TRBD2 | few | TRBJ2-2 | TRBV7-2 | TGTGCCAGCAGCTTAGGGGGACTAGCGGTCACCGGGGAGCTGTTTTTT | CASSLGGLAVTGELFF
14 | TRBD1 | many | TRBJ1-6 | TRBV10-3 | TGTGCCATCAGTGAAGGACAGGGGACTTCGCCCCTCCACTTT | CAISEGQGTSPLHF
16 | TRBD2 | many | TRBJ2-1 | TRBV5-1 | TGCGCCAGCAGCTTGGAGGGACTAGGCTCCTACAATGAGCAGTTCTTC | CASSLEGLGSYNEQFF
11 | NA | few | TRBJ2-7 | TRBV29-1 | TGCAGCGTGAGGAGAGGCGACGAGCAGTACTTC | CSVRRGDEQYF
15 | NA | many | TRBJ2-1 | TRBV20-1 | TGCAGTGCTCCTAGCACCGGGAGATCCTACAATGAGCAGTTCTTC | CSAPSTGRSYNEQFF
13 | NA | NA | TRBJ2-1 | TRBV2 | TGTGCCAGCATTCCGAGGCGTAACAATGAGCAGTTCTTC | CASIPRRNNEQFF
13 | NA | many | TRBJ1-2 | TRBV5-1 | TGCGCCAGCAGCTTGGCCATGGAGGATGGCTACACCTTC | CASSLAMEDGYTF
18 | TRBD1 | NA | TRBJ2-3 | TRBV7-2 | TGTGCCAGCAGCTTAAGACAGGGGGCGGGCCGGGGTGCAGATACGCAGTATTTT | CASSLRQGAGRGADTQYF
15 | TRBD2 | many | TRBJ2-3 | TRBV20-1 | TGCAGTGCTAGAGCGGGAGGTCGAGCCACAGATACGCAGTATTTT | CSARAGGRATDTQYF
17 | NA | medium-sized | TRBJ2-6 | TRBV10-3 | TGTGCCACCCTGAGGGGGAGGGCCCAATCTGGGGCCAACGTCCTGACTTTC | CATLRGRAQSGANVLTF
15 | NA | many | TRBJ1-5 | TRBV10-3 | TGTGCCATCAGTGAGTCGGTAGGGCCGGGGCAGCCCCAGCATTTT | CAISESVGPGQPQHF
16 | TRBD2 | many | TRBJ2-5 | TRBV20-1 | TGCAGTGCTAGATCCAAAAATCGGGAGGGCAGGGAGACCCAGTACTTC | CSARSKNREGRETQYF
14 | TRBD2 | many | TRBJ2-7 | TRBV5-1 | TGCGCCAGCAGCACTAGCGGGGAGGCCTACGAGCAGTACTTC | CASSTSGEAYEQYF
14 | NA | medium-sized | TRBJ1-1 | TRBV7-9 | TGTGCCAGCAGCTTAGATAACAGGGAAACTGAAGCTTTCTTT | CASSLDNRETEAFF
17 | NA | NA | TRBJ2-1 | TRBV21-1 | TGTGCCAGCAGCGGGAGAGGGACAGGGTGTTTAGGCGATGAGCAGTTCTTC | CASSGRGTGCLGDEQFF
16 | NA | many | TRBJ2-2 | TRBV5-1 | TGCGCCAGCAGCCCAGTGCGGGGTCCTAACACCGGGGAGCTGTTTTTT | CASSPVRGPNTGELFF
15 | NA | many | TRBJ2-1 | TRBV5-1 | TGCGCCAGCAGCCGCGGGGACTCGGGCTACAATGAGCAGTTCTTC | CASSRGDSGYNEQFF
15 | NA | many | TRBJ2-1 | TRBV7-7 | TGTGCCAGCAGCTTAGGCTCCGGGCTAGTCGATGAGCAGTTCTTC | CASSLGSGLVDEQFF